The 6 T cell receptor beta chains presented below share a single source sample, sequenced in a study of neurological immune-mediated disorders. TCRdb independently ran MiXCR on the 5' RACE reads; one entry per CDR3 protein. Of about 49,000 distinct CDR3 sequences listed, about 9% are singletons. As to time point: longitudinal time-point 1 (baseline). The sample comprised PBMCs. The receptors originated from a woman aged 40 to 49 in good health.

This clonotype was detected many times. The chain has TRBV5-1 and TRBJ2-3; 8 nucleotides line up with TRBD1. This CDR3 contains 14 residues. After removal of 4 bases from V and 5 bases from J, the junction contained 6 bases not matched to a gene. Germline lookup yields CDR1 SGHRS and CDR2 YFSETQ. CDR3 protein: CASSRGTGKDTQYF. For the CDR3, the DNA is TGCGCCAGCAGCCGTGGGACAGGCAAAGATACGCAGTATTTT.

This clonotype was picked up many times. The J gene is TRBJ2-1, the V gene TRBV20-1, with TRBD1 matching 11 bases. V lost 2 bases and J lost 8; bases outside the gene matches: 8. This CDR3 comprises 15 residues. The germline gives CDR1 DFQATT, CDR2 SNEGSKA (reference sequence). DNA of the CDR3: TGCAGTGCTAGATCGAGGACAGGGGGCTTAGATGAGCAGTTCTTC. It is translated as CSARSRTGGLDEQFF.

This clonotype was seen repeatedly, ten times or more. The chain uses TRBV11-1 and TRBJ2-1, with 9 nucleotides matching TRBD2. The germline V gene has CDR1 SGHAT and CDR2 FQDESV (reference sequence). This CDR3 is built from 18 residues. Trimming removed 4 bases from V and 4 bases from J; junction bases left unmatched: 14. CDR3 DNA: TGTGCCAGCAGCTCCCTTAGCGGGGGCATTCGACTTTACAATGAGCAGTTCTTC. Protein product: CASSSLSGGIRLYNEQFF.

There are many counts of this clonotype. The V and J genes are TRBV5-5 and TRBJ1-2; 7 bases are shared with TRBD1. Germline V lookup: CDR1 SGHKS, CDR2 YYEKEE (reference sequence). V lost 3 bases, J lost 4 bases, and 12 bases stayed unmatched. This CDR3 is 16 amino acids long. CDR3 DNA sequence: TGTGCCAGCAGCTGGAGCCAGGGACAGATGAGCTATGGCTACACCTTC. It encodes CASSWSQGQMSYGYTF. The full variable domain, in which reference TRBV5-5 and TRBJ1-2 provide the parts outside the CDR3, is DAGVTQSPTHLIKTRGQQVTLRCSPISGHKSVSWYQQVLGQGPQFIFQYYEKEERGRGNFPDRFSARQFPNYSSELNVNALLLGDSALYLCASSWSQGQMSYGYTFGSGTRLTVV.

The sample holds many counts of this clonotype. The V gene is TRBV5-1, the J gene TRBJ2-7; no firm D call. In germline, CDR1 is SGHRS, CDR2 YFSETQ. The germline V and J ends were trimmed by 4 bases and 3 bases, with 14 bases remaining between them. The length of the CDR3 is 14 residues. The CDR3: CASSRQDGDYEQYF. The CDR3 coding sequence is TGCGCCAGCAGCCGTCAGGACGGAGACTACGAGCAGTACTTC. The full variable domain, rest sourced from reference TRBV5-1 and TRBJ2-7, is KAGVTQTPRYLIKTRGQQVTLSCSPISGHRSVSWYQQTPGQGLQFLFEYFSETQRNKGNFPGRFSGRQFSNSRSEMNVSTLELGDSALYLCASSRQDGDYEQYFGPGTRLTVT.

This clonotype was seen repeatedly, ten times or more. The V call is TRBV18, the J call TRBJ2-3; tentative D call: TRBD1 (6 bases). Germline CDR1 and CDR2: KGHSH and LQKENI. V dropped 4 bases and J dropped 2 bases, with 10 bases sitting between them. CDR3 length: 14 residues. CDR3 sequence reads: CASSLRTDTDTQYF. The DNA of the CDR3 is TGTGCCAGCTCACTTAGGACAGACACAGATACGCAGTATTTT.